Presented here are 28 T cell receptor beta chains from one specimen sequenced in a study of vaccination and CD4 T cells after COVID-19. The antigens of these receptors remain unknown. The Oncomine TCR Beta short-read assay was applied to DNA of cultured CD4+ T cells. TCRdb re-analysed the PCR reads in MiXCR, keeping a single row per CDR3 protein. The sample lists roughly 13,000 distinct CDR3 sequences; 55% to 65% were seen once. Treatment: approximately nine-day PBMC culture with coronavirus spike peptide pools or control peptides (ViraFEST assay). Sequences were obtained from CD4+ T cells from blood, cultured in vitro. The receptors shown here come from a human donor who had recovered from COVID-19.

V is TRBV20-1 and J is TRBJ2-2; possible D gene TRBD1, 6 bases. V dropped 3 bases and J dropped 7 bases, with 15 bases sitting between them. The CDR3 is 14 amino acids. CDR1 and CDR2 from the germline V gene are DFQATT and SNEGSKA (reference sequence). CDR3 sequence: CSARAASRGGELFF. The CDR3 nucleotides are TGCAGTGCTAGGGCGGCTAGCAGGGGCGGGGAGCTGTTTTTT.

The CDR3 here is CASSQLEGPTAYEQYF. Here the CDR3 DNA reads TGCGCCAGCAGCCAGCTCGAGGGGCCGACTGCCTACGAGCAGTACTTC. The chain couples TRBV4-1 to TRBJ2-7; either TRBD1 or TRBD2 may supply D (5 bases each). Per germline, CDR1 MGHRA and CDR2 YSYEKL. This CDR3 has 16 amino acids. V shed 3 bases and J shed 2 bases, with 17 bases lying between them.

CDR3 nucleotide sequence: TGTGCCAGCAGGAGGGAGTCCAACACCGGGGAGCTGTTTTTT. As protein: CASRRESNTGELFF. V gene TRBV7-9 combines with J gene TRBJ2-2; possible D gene TRBD2, 5 bases. The CDR3 sequence is 14 residues long. In germline, CDR1 is SEHNR, CDR2 FQNEAQ (reference sequence). Trimming pared 6 bases from V and 2 bases from J, leaving 10 bases between.

The V and J genes are TRBV24-1 and TRBJ2-7; D is possibly TRBD2 (5 bases). Germline CDR1 KGHDR, CDR2 SFDVKD. The V end was cut by 3 bases, the J end by 6 bases, with 14 bases between. The CDR3 is 14 amino acids. The CDR3 here is CATSDPGYSSEQYF. The CDR3 coding sequence is TGTGCCACCAGTGATCCGGGATACTCTAGCGAGCAGTACTTC.

This clonotype has more than one count but fewer than ten. The chain recombines TRBV29-1 with TRBJ2-5, with TRBD2 matching 8 bases. CDR1 is SQVTM and CDR2 is ANQGSEA in the germline V gene. The CDR3 extends over 12 amino acids. Trimming at V came to 2 bases and at J to 6 bases, leaving 2 bases not matched to a gene. The CDR3 DNA follows: TGCAGCGTTGAAAGTAGCGGGAAGACCCAGTACTTC. This encodes CSVESSGKTQYF.

CDR3 DNA sequence: TGCAGTGCCCGGGAAACGGGTTACAATGAGCAGTTCTTC. Its translation is CSARETGYNEQFF. This sequence joins TRBV20-1 and TRBJ2-1; possible D gene TRBD2, 5 bases. V dropped 6 bases and J dropped 4 bases, with 13 bases sitting between them. Germline V gives CDR1 DFQATT, CDR2 SNEGSKA (reference sequence). This CDR3 has 13 residues.

The chain combines TRBV30 with TRBJ1-2; D ambiguous. Germline-derived CDR1 and CDR2 are GTSNPN and SVGIG (reference sequence). Trimming pared 2 bases from V and 0 bases from J, leaving 10 bases between. The CDR3 consists of 14 residues. CDR3 sequence reads: CAWSIGTSNYGYTF. CDR3 DNA sequence: TGTGCCTGGAGTATCGGTACCTCTAACTATGGCTACACCTTC.

The chain uses TRBV29-1 and TRBJ2-5, with D unclear. This CDR3 has 14 amino acids. V gave up 1 base and J gave up 2 bases, with 11 bases separating them. In germline, CDR1 is SQVTM, CDR2 ANQGSEA. The chain's CDR3 is CSVEAFTEQETQYF. CDR3 nucleotide sequence: TGCAGCGTTGAAGCGTTTACAGAACAAGAGACCCAGTACTTC. The full variable domain, in which reference TRBV29-1 and TRBJ2-5 provide the parts outside the CDR3, is SAVISQKPSRDICQRGTSLTIQCQVDSQVTMMFWYRQQPGQSLTLIATANQGSEATYESGFVIDKFPISRPNLTFSTLTVSNMSPEDSSIYLCSVEAFTEQETQYFGPGTRLLVL.

The chain joins TRBV7-8 to TRBJ1-1; D perhaps matches TRBD1 (5 bases). Trimming took 7 bases from V and 8 from J, leaving 20 bases between them. The CDR3 covers 14 residues. From germline, CDR1 is SGHVS and CDR2 FQNEAQ. CDR3 loop: CASTLAEGWGEAFF. CDR3 sequence (DNA): TGTGCCAGCACCCTAGCGGAAGGCTGGGGGGAAGCTTTCTTT.

This chain connects TRBV7-2 to TRBJ2-1, with D maybe TRBD2 (5 bases). The CDR3 sequence is 14 residues long. CDR1 and CDR2 from the germline V gene are SGHTA and FQGNSA. Trimming took off 5 bases at V and 8 bases at J, with 16 bases between the two ends. Written as DNA, the CDR3 is TGTGCCAGCAGCCCGGAAGTCGGGGTATATGAGCAGTTCTTC. Amino acids: CASSPEVGVYEQFF.

The chain is built from TRBV20-1 and TRBJ1-6, with D possibly being TRBD1 (5 bases). This CDR3 has 13 residues. Trimming stripped 7 bases from V and 7 bases from J, with 14 bases between. Per the germline V gene, CDR1 is DFQATT and CDR2 is SNEGSKA (reference sequence). Written as DNA, the CDR3 is TGCAGTGTCGAATCGACAGAGAATTCACCCCTCCACTTT. Protein: CSVESTENSPLHF.

The V gene is TRBV2, the J gene TRBJ2-3, with TRBD2 identical over 7 bases. The CDR3 is made up of 16 amino acids. Germline lookup yields CDR1 SNHLY and CDR2 FYNNEI. The V gene end was trimmed by 8 bases and the J gene end by 3 bases; junction bases not matched to a gene: 14. The CDR3 sequence: CASGGGTMGATDTQYF. The DNA for the CDR3 is TGTGCCAGCGGGGGAGGGACTATGGGAGCGACAGATACGCAGTATTTT.

The genes are TRBV7-8 and TRBJ2-4, with D perhaps assigned TRBD1 or TRBD2 (5 bases each). This CDR3 has 15 amino acids. The germline gives CDR1 SGHVS, CDR2 FQNEAQ. V dropped 5 bases and J dropped 2 bases, with 13 bases sitting between them. The CDR3 DNA reads TGTGCCAGCAGCCCCACGTGGGGGACCAAAAACATTCAGTACTTC. Its protein product is CASSPTWGTKNIQYF.

CDR3 loop: CSASSRGGRGNEQFF. The CDR3 DNA follows: TGCAGTGCTAGTTCCAGGGGCGGGAGGGGTAATGAGCAGTTCTTC. The chain carries TRBV20-1 and TRBJ2-1, with TRBD2 identical over 9 bases. J lost 7 bases, V lost 3 bases, and 10 bases had no gene match. The CDR3 totals 15 residues. Germline V gene data show CDR1 as DFQATT and CDR2 as SNEGSKA (reference sequence).

This sequence joins TRBV20-1 and TRBJ2-7; 7 nucleotides line up with TRBD2. Germline CDR1 reads DFQATT; CDR2 reads SNEGSKA (reference sequence). The CDR3 length is 12 residues. V was pared by 4 bases and J by 6 bases, with 6 bases of the junction left unmatched. The CDR3 nucleotides are TGCAGTGCTAAACGCGGGACTACCGAGCAGTACTTC. Translation: CSAKRGTTEQYF.

The V and J genes are TRBV7-9 and TRBJ1-2; D possibly corresponds to TRBD1 (5 bases). This CDR3 contains 14 residues. Per the germline V gene, CDR1 is SEHNR and CDR2 is FQNEAQ (reference sequence). Trimming left V 5 bases short and J 8 bases short, with 18 bases between. Here the CDR3 DNA reads TGTGCCAGCAGCCCTGCACTCGACAGCGTCGGCTACACCTTC. It specifies CASSPALDSVGYTF.

The chain recombines TRBV27 with TRBJ1-1; D possibly corresponds to TRBD1 (5 bases). The CDR3 is 14 residues long. CDR1 and CDR2 from the germline V gene are MNHEY and SMNVEV (reference sequence). Trimming took off 6 bases at V and 1 base at J, with 12 bases between the two ends. The CDR3 protein is CASRKGLGNTEAFF. CDR3 in DNA: TGTGCCAGCAGGAAGGGACTTGGGAACACTGAAGCTTTCTTT.

The V call is TRBV28, the J call TRBJ1-5, with a tentative D call TRBD1 (6 bases). There are 15 residues in the CDR3. V was cut by 3 bases and J by 5 bases, with 14 bases left in between. CDR1 MDHEN and CDR2 SYDVKM come from the germline V gene. The CDR3 sequence is CASSFIKGGHQPQHF. CDR3 in DNA: TGTGCCAGCAGTTTTATTAAGGGGGGCCATCAGCCCCAGCATTTT.

The genes are TRBV20-1 and TRBJ1-2; TRBD1 might be the D (6 bases). The V end was cut by 3 bases, the J end by 4 bases, with 9 bases between. Germline assignment: CDR1 DFQATT and CDR2 SNEGSKA (reference sequence). CDR3 size: 12 residues. This CDR3 reads CSASQGLYGYTF. CDR3 nucleotides: TGCAGTGCTAGCCAGGGGCTCTATGGCTACACCTTC.

This chain uses TRBV2 with TRBJ2-7; perhaps TRBD2 as D (5 bases). The CDR3 contains 15 residues. Trimming pared 4 bases from V and 1 base from J, leaving 14 bases between. Germline-derived CDR1 and CDR2 are SNHLY and FYNNEI. The chain's CDR3 is CASSARPSGSYEQYF. The CDR3, as DNA: TGTGCCAGCAGTGCGCGACCGAGCGGTTCCTACGAGCAGTACTTC.

CDR3 DNA: TGTGCCAGCAGTCTACAGTCGGAGACCCAGTACTTC. This gives the protein CASSLQSETQYF. The J gene is TRBJ2-5, the V gene TRBV2; D is ambiguous. There are 12 residues in the CDR3. The V end lost 5 bases, the J end lost 5 bases, and 9 bases lay between the germline ends. From germline, CDR1 is SNHLY and CDR2 FYNNEI.

V gene TRBV12-3 or TRBV12-4 combines with J gene TRBJ2-7; D gene ambiguous. V was shortened by 5 bases and J by 5 bases, with 10 bases between the two germline ends. The CDR3 has 12 residues. CDR3 sequence reads: CASSLFGDEQYF. CDR3 sequence (DNA): TGTGCCAGCAGTCTATTCGGCGACGAGCAGTACTTC.

This chain connects TRBV6-1 to TRBJ2-2; D gene ambiguous. The germline V gene encodes CDR1 MNHNS and CDR2 SASEGT. The CDR3 consists of 15 residues. Trimming pared 6 bases from V and 2 bases from J, leaving 13 bases between. The DNA for the CDR3 is TGTGCCAGCAGATCGGACGCCGTAAACACCGGGGAGCTGTTTTTT. This encodes CASRSDAVNTGELFF.

This clonotype was recorded once. The chain recombines TRBV20-1 with TRBJ2-3; 9 bases are a match to TRBD1. This CDR3 contains 19 residues. The trim removed 3 bases at V and 6 bases at J, leaving 22 bases unmatched. From germline, CDR1 is DFQATT and CDR2 SNEGSKA (reference sequence). Written as DNA, the CDR3 is TGCAGTGCTAGGGCCGGGACAGGGTTGACGACTAGGGATGGGGATACGCAGTATTTT. It is translated as CSARAGTGLTTRDGDTQYF.

The chain employs TRBV28 and TRBJ2-7; TRBD1 matches at 7 bases. The CDR3 loop spans 13 amino acids. CDR1 is MDHEN and CDR2 is SYDVKM in the germline V gene. Losses at the gene ends were 8 bases for V and 2 bases for J; bases not matched to a gene: 6. The CDR3 DNA reads as TGTGCCAGCTCCGGGACAGCGACCTACGAGCAGTACTTC. Protein: CASSGTATYEQYF.

This clonotype was picked up a small number of times. This chain connects TRBV10-3 to TRBJ1-1; D gene ambiguous. V was cut by 6 bases and J by 4 bases, with 9 bases left in between. CDR3 size: 12 residues. Germline CDR1 and CDR2: ENHRY and SYGVKD. The CDR3 nucleotides are TGTGCCATCAGGGGCCCCTCCACTGAAGCTTTCTTT. It translates to CAIRGPSTEAFF.

This clonotype was detected a few times. The rearrangement uses TRBV20-1 and TRBJ2-1, with D tentatively TRBD2 (6 bases). This CDR3 region has 16 residues. CDR1 DFQATT and CDR2 SNEGSKA come from the germline V gene (reference sequence). Trimming left V 5 bases short and J 1 base short, with 18 bases between. Here the CDR3 DNA reads TGCAGTGCTTTAGAAGGAGAGCGGGTGTCCTACAATGAGCAGTTCTTC. It is translated as CSALEGERVSYNEQFF.

The J gene is TRBJ2-1, the V gene TRBV7-2; no firm D call. CDR1 and CDR2 (germline): SGHTA, FQGNSA. This CDR3 contains 13 residues. Trimming pared 7 bases from V and 12 bases from J, leaving 19 bases between. The CDR3 nucleotides read TGTGCCAGCATCCCACGGCTCCGGTGGATGCAGTTCTTC. Translated: CASIPRLRWMQFF. Combining the CDR3 with reference TRBV7-2 and TRBJ2-1 gives the whole variable domain GAGVSQSPSNKVTEKGKDVELRCDPISGHTALYWYRQSLGQGLEFLIYFQGNSAPDKSGLPSDRFSAERTGGSVSTLTIQRTQQEDSAVYLCASIPRLRWMQFFGPGTRLTVL.